This T cell receptor beta chain came from a study of siplizumab effects on memory and regulatory T cells. This clone occurred once. The germline gives CDR1 ENHRY, CDR2 SYGVKD. This CDR3 is 14 amino acids long. V was pared by 4 bases and J by 2 bases, with 4 bases of the junction left unmatched. Profiled with immunoSEQ multiplex PCR; TCRdb holds only in-frame clones, not every one. The sample lists 70,000 or so clones; roughly nine tenths were seen once. The receptor comes from a human donor in good health. The specimen was CD8+ T cells sorted from blood. J is TRBJ1-1 and V is TRBV10-3; 7 bases agree with TRBD1. CDR3 region: CAISGTGRNTEAFF. Here the CDR3 DNA reads TGTGCCATCAGTGGGACAGGCCGTAACACTGAAGCTTTCTTT.